The 20 T cell receptor beta chains reported below all come from one sample, sequenced in a study of blood T cell repertoires in COVID-19. Repertoires were generated with immunoSEQ multiplex PCR, while TCRdb's copy carries only in-frame clones and drops some. The sample has about 500,000 clones, nearly 90% seen once. The sequenced material came from peripheral blood. These receptors were obtained from a man aged 18 to 30 with COVID-19, enrolled during active disease.

V and J are TRBV7-9 and TRBJ2-7, with D unresolved. V shed 1 base and J shed 6 bases, with 7 bases lying between them. The CDR3 contains 12 residues. CDR1 is SEHNR and CDR2 is FQNEAQ in the germline V gene (reference sequence). Written as DNA, the CDR3 is TGTGCCAGCAGCTTAGGTCTTCCCGAGCAGTACTTC. Its protein product is CASSLGLPEQYF.

This chain links TRBV7-9 with TRBJ2-3; TRBD2 aligns across 9 bases. Trimming at V came to 5 bases and at J to 4 bases, leaving 4 bases not matched to a gene. The CDR3 runs 14 residues. Germline V gene data show CDR1 as SEHNR and CDR2 as FQNEAQ (reference sequence). The CDR3 DNA is TGTGCCAGCAGCGACCGGACTAGCGCAGATACGCAGTATTTT. This encodes CASSDRTSADTQYF.

The chain is built from TRBV2 and TRBJ2-1, with TRBD2 matching 14 bases. With V trimmed by 8 bases and J by 10 bases, 10 bases remained unmatched. The CDR3 has 15 residues. The V gene's germline CDR1 is SNHLY and CDR2 FYNNEI. CDR3 sequence (DNA): TGTGCCAGCCCCCGGGGGACTAGCGGGAGAGGAGAGCAGTTCTTC. Residues: CASPRGTSGRGEQFF.

The genes are TRBV5-1 and TRBJ1-1; 8 nucleotides match TRBD1. The junction had 7 bases not matched to a gene; V was cut back by 4 bases and J by 2 bases. CDR1 and CDR2 (germline): SGHRS, YFSETQ. The CDR3 has 15 amino acids. CDR3 nucleotides: TGCGCCAGCAGCCAGAATGACAGGGGTAACACTGAAGCTTTCTTT. Translating gives CASSQNDRGNTEAFF. Looking up the rest from reference TRBV5-1 and TRBJ1-1 gives the full variable domain: KAGVTQTPRYLIKTRGQQVTLSCSPISGHRSVSWYQQTPGQGLQFLFEYFSETQRNKGNFPGRFSGRQFSNSRSEMNVSTLELGDSALYLCASSQNDRGNTEAFFGQGTRLTVV.

V and J are TRBV19 and TRBJ1-1; D not certain. CDR3 size: 14 residues. V dropped 8 bases and J dropped 3 bases, with 16 bases sitting between them. From germline, CDR1 is LNHDA and CDR2 SQIVND (reference sequence). The CDR3 reads CASHPGAGDTEAFF. CDR3 nucleotides: TGTGCCAGTCACCCCGGTGCGGGTGACACTGAAGCTTTCTTT.

The CDR3 reads CASSLDYLETQYF. CDR3 nucleotide sequence: TGTGCCAGCAGCTTAGACTATCTCGAGACCCAGTACTTC. The chain recombines TRBV7-8 with TRBJ2-5, with D unresolved. The CDR3 length is 13 residues. The V and J ends lost 1 base and 5 bases respectively, with 8 bases between them. CDR1 and CDR2 (germline): SGHVS, FQNEAQ.

V gene TRBV9 combines with J gene TRBJ2-5, with 7 nucleotides matching TRBD1. This CDR3 has 15 amino acids. V lost 4 bases and J lost 0; bases outside the gene matches: 6. The germline gives CDR1 SGDLS, CDR2 YYNGEE. CDR3 bases: TGTGCCAGCAGCCCCCGGGACAGTAACCAAGAGACCCAGTACTTC. Encoded protein: CASSPRDSNQETQYF.

This chain uses TRBV7-9 with TRBJ2-7; 7 positions match TRBD1. This CDR3 spans 15 amino acids. After removal of 4 bases from V and 2 bases from J, the junction contained 8 bases not matched to a gene. The V gene's germline CDR1 is SEHNR and CDR2 FQNEAQ (reference sequence). CDR3 DNA: TGTGCCAGCAGCTCCGGGACAGAACCCCCCTACGAGCAGTACTTC. Translated: CASSSGTEPPYEQYF.

The chain recombines TRBV7-9 with TRBJ2-1; TRBD2 matches 12 bases. Germline CDR1 and CDR2: SEHNR and FQNEAQ (reference sequence). The CDR3 contains 16 residues. The V segment lost 8 bases and the J segment 7 bases; nucleotides outside the gene matches: 12. CDR3 in DNA: TGTGCCAGCTACGAGCCAATAACTAGCGGGGGGAATGAGCAGTTCTTC. Its protein product is CASYEPITSGGNEQFF.

The rearrangement uses TRBV11-3 and TRBJ2-7; 8 bases are shared with TRBD2. V lost 4 bases, J lost 3 bases, and 8 bases stayed unmatched. CDR3 length equals 15 residues. Germline V gives CDR1 SGHNT, CDR2 YENEEA. As DNA, the CDR3 is TGTGCCAGCAGCTACCCGTGGAGCGGGAGCTACGAGCAGTACTTC. It translates to CASSYPWSGSYEQYF.

The CDR3 loop is CASTAAGIEVETQYF. CDR3 DNA: TGTGCCAGCACGGCTGCGGGGATAGAAGTAGAGACCCAGTACTTC. The chain has TRBV2 and TRBJ2-5; possibly TRBD2 for D (6 bases). V lost 7 bases, J lost 4 bases, and 19 bases lay in between. The CDR3 runs 15 residues. CDR1 and CDR2 (germline): SNHLY, FYNNEI.

The chain employs TRBV6-4 and TRBJ2-1, with 7 bases fitting TRBD2. The CDR3 runs 15 residues. From germline, CDR1 is MRHNA and CDR2 SNTAGT. J gave up 4 bases and V 6 bases, and 9 bases lay outside the gene matches. The CDR3 nucleotides read TGTGCCAGCAGCCACCTAGCGGACGAATACAATGAGCAGTTCTTC. This gives the protein CASSHLADEYNEQFF.

This clone was observed a handful of times. The V call is TRBV6-6, the J call TRBJ1-1; 7 bases align to TRBD1. The germline V gene has CDR1 MNHNY and CDR2 SVGAGI (reference sequence). The CDR3 runs to 15 residues. J was trimmed by 6 bases and V by 3 bases; bases with no gene match: 10. The CDR3 nucleotides read TGTGCCAGCAGTTATTCACAGGGGAGAGAGGCTGAAGCTTTCTTT. Translation gives CASSYSQGREAEAFF.

The CDR3 region has the DNA TGTGCCAGTAGTCCCATGACAGAAAGCTTTCACTACACCTTC. Translation gives CASSPMTESFHYTF. The V call is TRBV19, the J call TRBJ1-2, with D maybe TRBD1 (5 bases). With 5 bases removed from V and 10 bases from J, the gap between germline ends came to 20 bases. The CDR3 length is 14 residues. Germline V gives CDR1 LNHDA, CDR2 SQIVND (reference sequence).

This chain uses TRBV3-1 (or the pseudogene TRBV3-2) with TRBJ1-5; TRBD1 is a possible D gene (6 bases). The V end lost 4 bases, the J end lost 3 bases, and 10 bases lay between the germline ends. The CDR3 is 14 amino acids. CDR1 is LGHDT, CDR2 YNNKEL, per germline (reference sequence). Here the CDR3 reads CASSRGQHNQPQHF. In nucleotides, the CDR3 is TGTGCCAGCAGCCGGGGGCAACACAATCAGCCCCAGCATTTT.

V and J are TRBV9 and TRBJ2-3; 12 nucleotides match TRBD2. The CDR3 contains 15 residues. J lost 5 bases, V lost 3 bases, and 4 bases had no gene match. Per germline, CDR1 SGDLS and CDR2 YYNGEE. This chain's CDR3 is CASSAGLAGRDTQYF. Written as DNA, the CDR3 is TGTGCCAGCAGCGCTGGACTAGCGGGACGAGATACGCAGTATTTT. The whole variable domain, filled in from reference TRBV9 and TRBJ2-3, reads DSGVTQTPKHLITATGQRVTLRCSPRSGDLSVYWYQQSLDQGLQFLIQYYNGEERAKGNILERFSAQQFPDLHSELNLSSLELGDSALYFCASSAGLAGRDTQYFGPGTRLTVL.

The rearrangement uses TRBV6-5 and TRBJ1-1, with D tentatively TRBD1 (5 bases). Germline V gene lookup returns CDR1 MNHEY and CDR2 SVGAGI. The V gene lost 2 bases and the J gene lost 7 bases, with 11 bases spanning the gap. The CDR3 is made up of 13 amino acids. DNA of the CDR3: TGTGCCAGCAGTTACAGGGGCGCGGTTGAAGCTTTCTTT. As protein: CASSYRGAVEAFF.

The chain is built from TRBV2 and TRBJ2-4, with 14 bases fitting TRBD2. This CDR3 comprises 15 residues. Germline loops: CDR1 SNHLY, CDR2 FYNNEI. The V segment lost 5 bases and the J segment 6 bases; nucleotides outside the gene matches: 3. CDR3 DNA sequence: TGTGCCAGCAGTCCGACTAGCGGGAGGGCAAACATTCAGTACTTC. It encodes CASSPTSGRANIQYF.

This chain uses TRBV7-9 with TRBJ2-1, with TRBD2 matching 11 bases. This CDR3 comprises 15 residues. V dropped 4 bases and J dropped 4; count of bases not matched to a gene: 3. Germline V gene lookup returns CDR1 SEHNR and CDR2 FQNEAQ (reference sequence). The CDR3 here is CASSSSGGTYNEQFF. CDR3 bases: TGTGCCAGCAGCTCTAGCGGGGGGACTTACAATGAGCAGTTCTTC. Supplemented by reference TRBV7-9 and TRBJ2-1, the full variable domain reads DTGVSQNPRHKITKRGQNVTFRCDPISEHNRLYWYRQTLGQGPEFLTYFQNEAQLEKSRLLSDRFSAERPKGSFSTLEIQRTEQGDSAMYLCASSSSGGTYNEQFFGPGTRLTVL.

The chain uses TRBV21-1 and TRBJ2-2; the D call of TRBD2 is as the table states it, not checked on the DNA. TRBV21-1 is marked as a pseudogene. The CDR3 has 18 residues. The CDR3 protein is CASSNYILTSGMPGELFF. In nucleotides, the CDR3 is TGTGCCAGCAGCAATTATATCCTGACTAGCGGGATGCCCGGGGAGCTGTTTTTT.